The 23 T cell receptor beta chains given below trace back to one sample, sequenced in a study of human T cells and chemical hapten exposure. MiXCR, applied by TCRdb to the RACE reads, yields one record per CDR3 protein. The table lists roughly 200,000 distinct CDR3 sequences, approximately 20% of them singletons. Time point denoted: patch test 1, 2 weeks after DPC sensitization. Noted treatment: therapeutic diphenylcyclopropenone sensitization with weekly scalp DPC. The sequenced sample was whole blood, obtained in connection with sensitization to the hapten diphenylcyclopropenone (DPC). These receptors all stem from a woman aged 45-65 years with alopecia areata. Some clones in this sample may be carry-over from other donors' samples.

This chain joins TRBV7-3 and TRBJ1-5; D remains unclear. The CDR3 is 11 residues long. The germline V gene encodes CDR1 SGHTA and CDR2 FQGTGA. V was shortened by 3 bases and J by 11 bases, with 8 bases between the two germline ends. CDR3 nucleotides: TGTGCCAGCAGCTTTGCGGGGACCCAGCATTTT. Amino acids: CASSFAGTQHF.

The V and J genes are TRBV5-1 and TRBJ1-5, with a weak D call TRBD1 (6 bases). The CDR3 contains 14 residues. Germline-derived CDR1 and CDR2 are SGHRS and YFSETQ. Trimming pared 4 bases from V and 3 bases from J, leaving 11 bases between. Here the CDR3 DNA reads TGCGCCAGCAGCCCGACAGGATTCAATCAGCCCCAGCATTTT. It yields the protein CASSPTGFNQPQHF.

The sample holds a few counts of this clonotype. The chain carries TRBV11-2 and TRBJ1-1; no reliable D call. The germline V and J ends were trimmed by 6 bases and 10 bases, with 15 bases remaining between them. Germline assignment: CDR1 SGHAT and CDR2 FQNNGV. This CDR3 contains 12 residues. The CDR3 region has the DNA TGTGCCAGCAGTTCGCCGGAAACCAGAGCTTTCTTT. Its translation is CASSSPETRAFF.

In this sample, this clonotype turned up a few times. The gene calls are TRBV27 and TRBJ2-7, with 7 bases lining up with TRBD2. Per germline, CDR1 MNHEY and CDR2 SMNVEV (reference sequence). J gave up 5 bases and V 3 bases, and 10 bases lay outside the gene matches. The CDR3 extends over 15 amino acids. This CDR3 is CASSFHGGSVNEQYF. CDR3 coding DNA: TGTGCCAGCAGTTTTCATGGCGGGAGTGTCAACGAGCAGTACTTC.

The chain joins TRBV9 to TRBJ1-3; D is perhaps TRBD1 (6 bases). Between the trimmed V and J ends, which lost 3 bases and 2 bases, there was a span of 12 bases. This CDR3 is built from 15 residues. CDR1 and CDR2 from the germline V gene are SGDLS and YYNGEE. CDR3 bases: TGTGCCAGCAGCGGGGGAGGGGGAGCTGGAAACACCATATATTTT. Translation gives CASSGGGGAGNTIYF.

This sequence joins TRBV29-1 and TRBJ2-7, with 9 bases identical to TRBD2. This CDR3 has 14 residues. Germline V gene sequence: CDR1 SQVTM, CDR2 ANQGSEA. Trimming at V came to 2 bases and at J to 2 bases, leaving 4 bases not matched to a gene. This CDR3 is CSVEPSGTPYEQYF. CDR3 DNA sequence: TGCAGCGTTGAACCTAGCGGGACCCCCTACGAGCAGTACTTC.

The chain has TRBV5-1 and TRBJ2-5; D uncertain. With 0 bases removed from V and 2 bases from J, the gap between germline ends came to 8 bases. This CDR3 is 14 amino acids long. The germline gives CDR1 SGHRS, CDR2 YFSETQ. The CDR3 region has the DNA TGCGCCAGCAGCTTGGCTCCAGTTCAAGAGACCCAGTACTTC. Amino acid sequence: CASSLAPVQETQYF.

This clonotype was seen a handful of times. The gene calls are TRBV29-1 and TRBJ1-1, with D unresolved. The germline V gene encodes CDR1 SQVTM and CDR2 ANQGSEA. Deletions cut 4 bases from V and 0 bases from J, with 12 bases between. The CDR3 spans 14 residues. This CDR3 is CSVVARFMNTEAFF. The DNA for the CDR3 is TGCAGCGTTGTGGCCAGGTTCATGAACACTGAAGCTTTCTTT.

The gene calls are TRBV29-1 and TRBJ2-1; 8 nucleotides align to TRBD2. Germline assignment: CDR1 SQVTM and CDR2 ANQGSEA. Trimming cost V 5 bases and J 7 bases; bases outside gene matches: 10. This CDR3 is 14 amino acids long. The CDR3 bases are TGCAGCGTTAGTCGGGAGGGCCCTCATAATGAGCAGTTCTTC. Its translation is CSVSREGPHNEQFF.

This clonotype was counted between two and nine times. CDR3 amino acids: CASNTGAGLRETQYF. CDR3 nucleotides: TGTGCCAGCAATACGGGGGCGGGACTCCGAGAGACCCAGTACTTC. V is TRBV6-5 and J is TRBJ2-5; D is tentatively TRBD1 or TRBD2 (6 bases each). Germline V gene data show CDR1 as MNHEY and CDR2 as SVGAGI. The V and J ends lost 7 bases and 4 bases respectively, with 19 bases between them. This CDR3 spans 15 amino acids.

The chain links TRBV5-1 to TRBJ2-7, with D maybe TRBD1 (5 bases). The CDR3 has 15 residues. Trimming shortened V by 0 bases and J by 2 bases, and 12 bases separated the two germline ends. From germline, CDR1 is SGHRS and CDR2 YFSETQ. The CDR3 here is CASSLVLGEAYEQYF. CDR3 sequence (DNA): TGCGCCAGCAGCTTGGTTCTAGGGGAAGCCTACGAGCAGTACTTC.

V usage is TRBV29-1 and J usage is TRBJ1-1, with D maybe TRBD1 (6 bases). The germline V and J ends were trimmed by 2 bases and 1 base, with 8 bases remaining between them. The CDR3 sequence is 13 residues long. Germline V CDR1 and CDR2: SQVTM, ANQGSEA. The CDR3 loop is CSVEKQGNTEAFF. CDR3 coding DNA: TGCAGCGTTGAAAAACAGGGGAACACTGAAGCTTTCTTT. Together with reference TRBV29-1 and TRBJ1-1, the CDR3 gives the full variable domain: SAVISQKPSRDICQRGTSLTIQCQVDSQVTMMFWYRQQPGQSLTLIATANQGSEATYESGFVIDKFPISRPNLTFSTLTVSNMSPEDSSIYLCSVEKQGNTEAFFGQGTRLTVV.

In this sample, this clonotype turned up a few times. This chain links TRBV5-1 with TRBJ2-2; 7 bases agree with TRBD1. Germline V lookup: CDR1 SGHRS, CDR2 YFSETQ. Germline trimming cut 4 bases from V and 3 bases from J; bases unmatched to any gene: 6. The CDR3 totals 15 residues. The CDR3 nucleotides read TGCGCCAGCAGCCTCGGACAGGTCTACACCGGGGAGCTGTTTTTT. It encodes CASSLGQVYTGELFF.

This clonotype has more than one count but fewer than ten. V and J are TRBV11-2 and TRBJ2-5; unclear D gene. CDR1 is SGHAT, CDR2 FQNNGV, per germline. Trimming pared 3 bases from V and 0 bases from J, leaving 5 bases between. The CDR3 runs 13 residues. This chain's CDR3 is CASSFGYQETQYF. CDR3 DNA sequence: TGTGCCAGCAGCTTCGGTTACCAAGAGACCCAGTACTTC.

The rearrangement joins TRBV3-1 to TRBJ2-5, with D hard to call. Germline-derived CDR1 and CDR2 are LGHDT and YNNKEL (reference sequence). V lost 2 bases and J 3 bases, leaving 25 bases between the germline ends. This CDR3 region has 19 residues. The CDR3 DNA reads as TGTGCCAGCAGCCAAAAGTTATCTTCGTCGAGGTGGAGCGAAGAGACCCAGTACTTC. It specifies CASSQKLSSSRWSEETQYF.

The chain couples TRBV7-9 to TRBJ1-2, with unresolved D. The V end lost 2 bases, the J end lost 6 bases, and 13 bases lay between the germline ends. This CDR3 is 14 amino acids long. CDR1 is SEHNR and CDR2 is FQNEAQ in the germline V gene (reference sequence). The CDR3 region is CASSLRTSSHGYTF. The CDR3 nucleotides read TGTGCCAGCAGCTTACGGACCTCCTCCCATGGCTACACCTTC.

V and J are TRBV7-2 and TRBJ2-3; 7 nucleotides match TRBD2. The V gene's germline CDR1 is SGHTA and CDR2 FQGNSA. J lost 3 bases, V lost 2 bases, and 8 bases had no gene match. This CDR3 is 16 amino acids long. This chain's CDR3 is CASSLNGLAVTDTQYF. CDR3 bases: TGTGCCAGCAGCTTAAACGGTCTAGCGGTTACAGATACGCAGTATTTT.

The chain links TRBV6-2 or TRBV6-3 to TRBJ2-7; no reliable D call. The ends were cut back, 6 bases at V and 0 bases at J, with 15 bases in the middle. Germline lookup yields CDR1 MNHEY and CDR2 SVGEGT. This CDR3 contains 15 residues. The CDR3 sequence: CASSPLTPSSYEQYF. For the CDR3, the DNA is TGTGCCAGCAGCCCCTTGACACCAAGCTCCTACGAGCAGTACTTC.

This clonotype has just a few counts. V usage is TRBV10-3 and J usage is TRBJ2-7; TRBD1 aligns across 7 bases. Germline CDR1 and CDR2: ENHRY and SYGVKD. The length of the CDR3 is 13 residues. The V and J ends lost 11 bases and 1 base, in that order; junction bases with no gene match: 8. This CDR3 is CAATGEPSYEQYF. In DNA, the CDR3 is TGTGCCGCCACAGGGGAGCCTTCCTACGAGCAGTACTTC.

This chain links TRBV3-1 with TRBJ1-1, with a weak D call TRBD1 (5 bases). The CDR3 sequence is 15 residues long. The V gene's germline CDR1 is LGHDT and CDR2 YNNKEL (reference sequence). Trimming shortened V by 2 bases and J by 1 base, and 11 bases separated the two germline ends. The CDR3 coding sequence is TGTGCCAGCAGCCAATTCGGGCAGGGGAACACTGAAGCTTTCTTT. Translated: CASSQFGQGNTEAFF.

This chain connects TRBV20-1 to TRBJ2-7, with TRBD2 identical over 10 bases. The CDR3 length is 14 residues. V shed 6 bases and J 2 bases; nucleotides not matched to a gene: 7. Germline V gene lookup returns CDR1 DFQATT and CDR2 SNEGSKA (reference sequence). DNA of the CDR3: TGCAGTGCAATGTCTAGCGGGAGAACCTACGAGCAGTACTTC. The encoded protein is CSAMSSGRTYEQYF.

The chain couples TRBV20-1 to TRBJ2-1, with TRBD2 matching over 7 bases. The CDR3 is 14 residues long. J lost 7 bases, V lost 6 bases, and 12 bases had no gene match. CDR1 DFQATT and CDR2 SNEGSKA come from the germline V gene (reference sequence). CDR3 sequence: CSALTSLGVNEQFF. DNA for the CDR3: TGCAGTGCCTTGACTAGCCTTGGGGTTAATGAGCAGTTCTTC.

The chain joins TRBV29-1 to TRBJ1-6; D call uncertain. Germline CDR1 reads SQVTM; CDR2 reads ANQGSEA. The CDR3 length is 13 residues. V was clipped by 5 bases and J by 10 bases, with 15 bases between them. The CDR3 DNA reads as TGCAGCGTTCCAGAGGAGGCTCGGTCACCCCTCCACTTT. Protein: CSVPEEARSPLHF.